This T cell receptor (beta chain) is from a study of T-cell reconstitution after alpha-beta-depleted transplantation in children. Study conclusions and caveats: Alpha-beta T cells about two months after transplant reportedly derived from several hundred expanded graft clones.

The CDR3 length is 15 residues. The V end was cut by 5 bases, the J end by 8 bases, with 20 bases between. From germline, CDR1 is SGHRS and CDR2 YFSETQ. Unique molecular identifiers were incorporated when the TCRbeta library was constructed. One entry per CDR3 protein, called by TCRdb with MiXCR from the PCR reads. Of hundreds of thousands of distinct CDR3 sequences in the sample, about an eighth were seen once. This clonotype was counted at least ten times. Its antigen is not known. The sample here was PBMCs, taken before TCRalphabeta/CD19-depleted stem cell transplant. The TCR comes from a girl aged 2-10 years with congenital amegakaryocytic thrombocytopenia, due to receive a stem cell transplant. The chain carries TRBV5-1 and TRBJ2-1; D is ambiguous. The CDR3 bases are TGCGCCAGCAGTTTCTCAAACGACCGTGGCGATGAGCAGTTCTTC. Translating gives CASSFSNDRGDEQFF.